The 29 T cell receptor beta chains in this list originate from one sample, sequenced in a study of OX40 agonist ivuxolimab in advanced cancers. Using immunoSEQ multiplex PCR, the repertoire was profiled, and TCRdb retains in-frame clones only, with some absent. The table includes over 50,000 clones, about 82% detected once. The sample in question was CD4+ or CD8+ T cells sorted from blood, obtained in a trial of the OX40 agonist ivuxolimab. The source of these receptors is an adult with an advanced solid tumor such as melanoma, head and neck, liver or kidney cancer.

This chain uses TRBV9 with TRBJ2-3, with D possibly TRBD1 on 6 matching bases. The CDR3 is 13 amino acids. The ends were cut back, 3 bases at V and 7 bases at J, with 12 bases in the middle. CDR1 and CDR2 (germline): SGDLS, YYNGEE. The CDR3 coding sequence is TGTGCCAGCAGCGGGAAGGGACAATATACGCAGTATTTT. It yields the protein CASSGKGQYTQYF. Combining the CDR3 with reference TRBV9 and TRBJ2-3 gives the whole variable domain DSGVTQTPKHLITATGQRVTLRCSPRSGDLSVYWYQQSLDQGLQFLIQYYNGEERAKGNILERFSAQQFPDLHSELNLSSLELGDSALYFCASSGKGQYTQYFGPGTRLTVL.

This clone was seen a few times. V gene TRBV7-2 combines with J gene TRBJ2-1; 7 bases agree with TRBD2. The trim removed 6 bases at V and 5 bases at J, leaving 7 bases unmatched. CDR3 length: 14 residues. Per the germline V gene, CDR1 is SGHTA and CDR2 is FQGNSA. The CDR3 DNA reads TGTGCCAGCAGTCGACTAGCCGTGAACAATGAGCAGTTCTTC. Translated, it gives CASSRLAVNNEQFF. Filled out from reference TRBV7-2 and TRBJ2-1, the complete variable domain reads GAGVSQSPSNKVTEKGKDVELRCDPISGHTALYWYRQSLGQGLEFLIYFQGNSAPDKSGLPSDRFSAERTGGSVSTLTIQRTQQEDSAVYLCASSRLAVNNEQFFGPGTRLTVL.

CDR3 DNA sequence: TGTGCCAGCGTAAAATTATCCGACAGCACTGAAGCTTTCTTT. Protein product: CASVKLSDSTEAFF. The chain links TRBV19 to TRBJ1-1; maybe TRBD1 (5 bases). CDR1 is LNHDA and CDR2 is SQIVND in the germline V gene (reference sequence). The CDR3 is 14 amino acids. V was shortened by 9 bases and J by 4 bases, with 18 bases between the two germline ends.

The rearrangement links TRBV7-3 to TRBJ2-3; no definite D call. The CDR3 contains 14 residues. Trimming stripped 3 bases from V and 5 bases from J, with 12 bases between. From germline, CDR1 is SGHTA and CDR2 FQGTGA. The CDR3 coding sequence is TGTGCCAGCAGCTTGGGCCTCGATAAAGATACGCAGTATTTT. This translates into CASSLGLDKDTQYF. Full variable domain (rest looked up from reference TRBV7-3 and TRBJ2-3): GAGVSQTPSNKVTEKGKYVELRCDPISGHTALYWYRQSLGQGPEFLIYFQGTGAADDSGLPNDRFFAVRPEGSVSTLKIQRTERGDSAVYLCASSLGLDKDTQYFGPGTRLTVL.

The rearrangement joins TRBV12-5 to TRBJ2-1; 8 bases are a match to TRBD2. Per the germline V gene, CDR1 is LGHNT and CDR2 is FRNRAP. With 1 base clipped from V and 0 bases from J, the junction kept 5 bases outside the gene matches. This CDR3 comprises 17 residues. The CDR3 DNA follows: TGTGCTAGTGGTTTGGGGACGGGGGGGAACTCCTACAATGAGCAGTTCTTC. Protein: CASGLGTGGNSYNEQFF. The full variable domain, in which reference TRBV12-5 and TRBJ2-1 provide the parts outside the CDR3, is DARVTQTPRHKVTEMGQEVTMRCQPILGHNTVFWYRQTMMQGLELLAYFRNRAPLDDSGMPKDRFSAEMPDATLATLKIQPSEPRDSAVYFCASGLGTGGNSYNEQFFGPGTRLTVL.

This clone was picked up one time. This chain uses TRBV10-3 with TRBJ2-3, with a weak D call TRBD1 (8 bases). There are 16 residues in the CDR3. Trimming pared 6 bases from V and 2 bases from J, leaving 18 bases between. CDR1 is ENHRY and CDR2 is SYGVKD in the germline V gene. The CDR3 bases are TGTGCCATCAGCAGAGGACAGGGAGGGACCACAGATACGCAGTATTTT. This translates into CAISRGQGGTTDTQYF.

This clone was counted a single time. The chain recombines TRBV5-5 with TRBJ1-2; 8 bases map to TRBD1. With 0 bases clipped from V and 5 bases from J, the junction kept 6 bases outside the gene matches. The length of the CDR3 is 15 residues. Germline CDR1 SGHKS, CDR2 YYEKEE (reference sequence). In DNA, the CDR3 is TGTGCCAGCAGCTTGGGGACAGGGAATCAGTATGGCTACACCTTC. Protein sequence: CASSLGTGNQYGYTF.

The CDR3 DNA follows: TGTGCCAGCAGCCCCGGGGGGAACGCGCAACCCCAGCATTTT. This translates into CASSPGGNAQPQHF. The chain has TRBV5-5 and TRBJ1-5; D might be TRBD1 (5 bases). Per germline, CDR1 SGHKS and CDR2 YYEKEE (reference sequence). The germline V and J ends were trimmed by 4 bases and 10 bases, with 18 bases remaining between them. The CDR3 runs 14 residues. The variable domain in full, with the rest retrieved from reference TRBV5-5 and TRBJ1-5, is DAGVTQSPTHLIKTRGQQVTLRCSPISGHKSVSWYQQVLGQGPQFIFQYYEKEERGRGNFPDRFSARQFPNYSSELNVNALLLGDSALYLCASSPGGNAQPQHFGDGTRLSIL.

This chain uses TRBV9 with TRBJ1-1; D is undetermined. V was trimmed by 1 base and J by 1 base, leaving 8 bases between them. CDR1 SGDLS and CDR2 YYNGEE come from the germline V gene. The CDR3 is 14 residues long. The CDR3 here is CASSVIQGNTEAFF. The CDR3, as DNA: TGTGCCAGCAGCGTAATACAAGGGAACACTGAAGCTTTCTTT.

The chain joins TRBV10-3 to TRBJ2-7; 9 nucleotides align to TRBD2. The J segment lost 3 bases and the V segment lost 9 bases, leaving 9 bases of the junction unmatched. This CDR3 spans 14 amino acids. CDR1 ENHRY and CDR2 SYGVKD come from the germline V gene. The CDR3 loop is CAIATGTSNYEQYF. The CDR3 DNA is TGTGCCATAGCCACCGGGACTAGCAACTACGAGCAGTACTTC.

Concerning this clone itself: In the same sample, other DNA sequences code for this CDR3. The chain combines TRBV18 with TRBJ1-6; D possibly corresponds to TRBD1 (5 bases). This CDR3 has 15 residues. Per germline, CDR1 KGHSH and CDR2 LQKENI. The V end lost 3 bases, the J end lost 9 bases, and 15 bases lay between the germline ends. The CDR3 loop is CASSPRQGSGSPLHF. The CDR3 region has the DNA TGTGCCAGCTCACCTCGGCAGGGTAGTGGTTCACCCCTCCACTTT.

The V gene is TRBV9, the J gene TRBJ2-5; TRBD1 matches at 7 bases. TRBJ2-7 matches the DNA end more closely, so the J call is doubtful. The CDR3 covers 15 residues. CDR1 and CDR2 (germline): SGDLS, YYNGEE. The CDR3 DNA follows: TGTGCCAGCAGCGTAGGGGCAGGGGGTTCCTACGAGCAGTACTTC. Translation: CASSVGAGGSYEQYF.

This chain joins TRBV13 and TRBJ2-3; D unclear. The CDR3 is made up of 13 amino acids. Germline V gives CDR1 PRHDT, CDR2 FYEKMQ (reference sequence). V was trimmed by 2 bases and J by 3 bases, leaving 6 bases between them. CDR3 nucleotides: TGTGCCAGCAGCTTATCGTTGACAGATACGCAGTATTTT. Amino acids: CASSLSLTDTQYF.

The chain combines TRBV18 with TRBJ1-1; D is perhaps TRBD1 (6 bases). The CDR3 is 16 amino acids. In germline, CDR1 is KGHSH, CDR2 LQKENI. The V end lost 0 bases, the J end lost 5 bases, and 16 bases lay between the germline ends. CDR3 in DNA: TGTGCCAGCTCACCACCGACGGGGGGCGTGGGGACTGAAGCTTTCTTT. Translated: CASSPPTGGVGTEAFF.

The rearrangement joins TRBV6-1 to TRBJ1-1, with 7 bases that match TRBD1. The CDR3 contains 14 residues. CDR1 MNHNS and CDR2 SASEGT come from the germline V gene. V shed 7 bases, J shed 3 bases, and the junction held 8 bases outside the gene matches. The CDR3 spells CASTRQGRDTEAFF. The CDR3 DNA sequence: TGTGCCAGCACCCGACAGGGTCGGGACACTGAAGCTTTCTTT.

The chain links TRBV30 to TRBJ2-3, with D possibly TRBD1 on 6 matching bases. CDR3 length equals 12 residues. The V gene's germline CDR1 is GTSNPN and CDR2 SVGIG (reference sequence). Trimming shortened V by 0 bases and J by 10 bases, and 11 bases separated the two germline ends. The CDR3 loop reads CAWSVREGAQYF. CDR3 DNA sequence: TGTGCCTGGAGTGTACGAGAGGGGGCGCAGTATTTT.

CDR3 region: CASGVSLASTDIEQYF. The CDR3 DNA sequence: TGTGCCAGCGGGGTGTCCTTAGCCTCTACGGATATCGAGCAGTACTTC. The chain joins TRBV2 to TRBJ2-7; D ambiguous. From germline, CDR1 is SNHLY and CDR2 FYNNEI. V was clipped by 8 bases and J by 6 bases, with 26 bases between them. CDR3 length equals 16 residues.

This clone has only a few counts. The V and J genes are TRBV7-9 and TRBJ1-2, with a weak D call TRBD1 (6 bases). The CDR3 has 13 amino acids. V lost 5 bases, J lost 7 bases, and 14 bases lay in between. Germline V CDR1 and CDR2: SEHNR, FQNEAQ (reference sequence). CDR3 nucleotide sequence: TGTGCCAGCAGCGAGGGGGTAACCTCTGGCTACACCTTC. Encoded protein: CASSEGVTSGYTF.

The chain recombines TRBV29-1 with TRBJ2-3, with 13 bases fitting TRBD2. V gave up 4 bases and J gave up 8 bases; unmatched junction bases: 6. CDR3 size: 14 residues. Germline V CDR1 and CDR2: SQVTM, ANQGSEA. The DNA for the CDR3 is TGCAGCGTTGGGACTAGCGGGGGAGAGGGTACGCAGTATTTT. It specifies CSVGTSGGEGTQYF.

Comment on this clone: Sequence at one end of the junction differs from germline and may be a read error. This chain joins TRBV7-7 and TRBJ2-5, with 11 bases matching TRBD2. The germline V gene encodes CDR1 SSHAT and CDR2 FNYEAQ (reference sequence). The length of the CDR3 is 16 residues. CDR3 in amino acids: CASSPGLAGGQETQYF. The CDR3 DNA reads as TGTGCTAGCAGTCCTGGGCTAGCGGGGGGCCAAGAGACCCAGTACTTC.

This clone was seen more than once but under ten times. A junction end diverges from the germline sequence, so it may reflect a read error. The chain uses TRBV7-7 and TRBJ2-5; 11 bases are shared with TRBD2. Germline-derived CDR1 and CDR2 are SSHAT and FNYEAQ (reference sequence). The CDR3 runs 17 residues. The CDR3 DNA reads TGTGCTAGCAGCTTAGGTCTAGCGGGGGGATCGGGGGAGACCCAGTACTTC. It translates to CASSLGLAGGSGETQYF.

The chain employs TRBV5-6 and TRBJ1-2; D may be TRBD1 (5 bases). The CDR3 loop spans 17 amino acids. The germline V and J ends were trimmed by 4 bases and 0 bases, with 19 bases remaining between them. Germline loops: CDR1 SGHDT, CDR2 YYEEEE. DNA of the CDR3: TGTGCCAGCAGCCCGCCCCTCTCCGGGACGACTAACTATGGCTACACCTTC. Residues: CASSPPLSGTTNYGYTF.

The chain joins TRBV9 to TRBJ2-7, with 8 bases that match TRBD2. Germline CDR1 SGDLS, CDR2 YYNGEE. V gave up 2 bases and J gave up 4 bases; unmatched junction bases: 8. This CDR3 has 15 residues. The CDR3 loop is CASSVGPLAGYEQYF. The CDR3 DNA reads as TGTGCCAGCAGCGTGGGCCCTTTAGCGGGGTACGAGCAGTACTTC.

The rearrangement links TRBV2 to TRBJ1-5; D might be TRBD1 (5 bases). The CDR3 sequence is 15 residues long. V lost 1 base and J lost 5, with 12 bases in between. Germline V gene sequence: CDR1 SNHLY, CDR2 FYNNEI. The CDR3 coding sequence is TGTGCCAGCAGTGAAGACCGACAGCCCCATCAGCCCCAGCATTTT. This sequence encodes CASSEDRQPHQPQHF.

On this clone: A much larger clone lies one base from this, so it may be a read error. The same CDR3 is also encoded by other DNA sequences in this sample. This sequence joins TRBV18 and TRBJ1-5; unclear D gene. The germline gives CDR1 KGHSH, CDR2 LQKENI. This CDR3 is 14 amino acids long. The CDR3 DNA is TGTGCCAGCTCACAGGGAAATAGCAATCAGCCTCAGCATTTT. This encodes CASSQGNSNQPQHF.

Comment on this clone: Other nucleotide sequences in the sample specify the same CDR3. J is TRBJ1-2 and V is TRBV2; D gene unclear. The CDR3 has 14 residues. Germline V gene data show CDR1 as SNHLY and CDR2 as FYNNEI. Trimming shortened V by 1 base and J by 7 bases, and 13 bases separated the two germline ends. CDR3 amino acids: CASSEERGKGGYTF. CDR3 nucleotide sequence: TGTGCCAGCAGTGAAGAACGGGGAAAGGGTGGCTACACCTTC. The complete variable domain, with remaining parts taken from reference TRBV2 and TRBJ1-2, reads EPEVTQTPSHQVTQMGQEVILRCVPISNHLYFYWYRQILGQKVEFLVSFYNNEISEKSEIFDDQFSVERPDGSNFTLKIRSTKLEDSAMYFCASSEERGKGGYTFGSGTRLTVV.

The CDR3 reads CASTMGGGLAGINEQFF. The CDR3 DNA sequence: TGTGCCAGCACCATGGGAGGGGGACTAGCGGGGATAAATGAGCAGTTCTTC. V and J are TRBV5-4 and TRBJ2-1, with TRBD2 identical over 13 bases. Per germline, CDR1 SGHNT and CDR2 YYREEE (reference sequence). The CDR3 has 17 amino acids. Trimming removed 6 bases from V and 7 bases from J; junction bases left unmatched: 13.

The gene calls are TRBV6-5 and TRBJ1-1; 7 bases agree with TRBD1. Germline-derived CDR1 and CDR2 are MNHEY and SVGAGI. V lost 2 bases and J lost 7; bases outside the gene matches: 4. This CDR3 comprises 13 residues. The CDR3, as DNA: TGTGCCAGCAGTTACCTCCGACAGGGTGAAGCTTTCTTT. This sequence encodes CASSYLRQGEAFF.

For the CDR3, the DNA is TGCGCCAGCAACGGGGGGCTAGAGGTAGAGACCCAGTACTTC. Amino acids: CASNGGLEVETQYF. V is TRBV5-1 and J is TRBJ2-5; maybe TRBD2 (7 bases). CDR1 SGHRS and CDR2 YFSETQ come from the germline V gene. The CDR3 has 14 amino acids. V was cut by 6 bases and J by 4 bases, with 16 bases left in between.